What follows describes a single T cell receptor beta chain. Sequencing used immunoSEQ multiplex PCR; TCRdb keeps in-frame clones, though not all of them. This table holds 150,000 to 200,000 clones, around 92% found once. In germline, CDR1 is SEHNR, CDR2 FQNEAQ (reference sequence). The CDR3 runs 17 residues. V dropped 2 bases and J dropped 0 bases, with 15 bases sitting between them. The sample belongs to a study of control samples from healthy donors and cancer patients. The source material was blood. The TCR comes from a woman aged 25 to 45 in good health. The genes are TRBV7-9 and TRBJ2-3; a weak D match, TRBD2 (6 bases). CDR3 DNA sequence: TGTGCCAGCAGCTTAAAACTAGCTCTTTCTAGCACAGATACGCAGTATTTT. Protein product: CASSLKLALSSTDTQYF.